This record concerns one T cell receptor (beta chain) sequence. The sample originates from a study of beta chain features in type 1 diabetes. With 0 bases clipped from V and 2 bases from J, the junction kept 4 bases outside the gene matches. Per germline, CDR1 LGHNA and CDR2 YNFKEQ. The CDR3 consists of 17 residues. Reverse transcription of all isolated RNA meant that expressed TCRB transcripts were sequenced. Produced via immunoSEQ multiplex PCR; TCRdb's table is partial and in-frame only. The top ten clones hold about 0.034% of a sample with under 450,000 clones, approximately 15% of them seen once.

Input material: naive CD4+ T cells from blood. V usage is TRBV4-2 and J usage is TRBJ2-5; 12 bases agree with TRBD2. The receptor was isolated from a man aged 25-45 years in good health. The DNA for the CDR3 is TGTGCCAGCAGCCAAGATAGGCTAGCGGGAGGGCAAGAGACCCAGTACTTC. Translated, it gives CASSQDRLAGGQETQYF.